Sequencing of this T cell receptor (beta chain) was carried out in a study of OX40 agonist ivuxolimab in advanced cancers. This CDR3 contains 14 residues. Between the trimmed V and J ends, which lost 3 bases and 4 bases, there was a span of 13 bases. Per the germline V gene, CDR1 is SGHTA and CDR2 is FQGNSA. Profiled with immunoSEQ multiplex PCR; TCRdb holds only in-frame clones, not every one. The sample holds about 20,000 clones, just over 70% seen once. The chain employs TRBV7-2 and TRBJ2-7; maybe TRBD1 (6 bases). Sequenced here: CD4+ or CD8+ T cells sorted from blood, sampled in a trial of the OX40 agonist ivuxolimab. The origin of this receptor is an adult with an advanced solid tumor such as melanoma, head and neck, liver or kidney cancer. The CDR3 sequence: CASSLDTGKYEQYF. CDR3 nucleotides: TGTGCCAGCAGCTTGGACACAGGGAAATACGAGCAGTACTTC.